This T cell receptor beta chain came from a study of blood T cell repertoires in COVID-19. Turning to the study itself: The study drew acute and convalescent COVID-19 samples from the United States, Italy and Spain.

Data came from immunoSEQ multiplex PCR; TCRdb stores just in-frame clones and leaves some out. The sample contains hundreds of thousands of clones, about 88% of which appear only once. Germline V gene lookup returns CDR1 KGHSH and CDR2 LQKENI. Trimming cost V 0 bases and J 0 bases, with 9 bases left between them. This CDR3 has 17 residues. This chain uses TRBV18 with TRBJ2-6, with D perhaps matching TRBD1 (5 bases). Specimen: peripheral blood. This sequence originates from a man between 35 and 55 years old with acute or convalescent COVID-19. Written as DNA, the CDR3 is TGTGCCAGCTCACCACCCCGACAGTTCTCTGGGGCCAACGTCCTGACTTTC. Translating gives CASSPPRQFSGANVLTF.